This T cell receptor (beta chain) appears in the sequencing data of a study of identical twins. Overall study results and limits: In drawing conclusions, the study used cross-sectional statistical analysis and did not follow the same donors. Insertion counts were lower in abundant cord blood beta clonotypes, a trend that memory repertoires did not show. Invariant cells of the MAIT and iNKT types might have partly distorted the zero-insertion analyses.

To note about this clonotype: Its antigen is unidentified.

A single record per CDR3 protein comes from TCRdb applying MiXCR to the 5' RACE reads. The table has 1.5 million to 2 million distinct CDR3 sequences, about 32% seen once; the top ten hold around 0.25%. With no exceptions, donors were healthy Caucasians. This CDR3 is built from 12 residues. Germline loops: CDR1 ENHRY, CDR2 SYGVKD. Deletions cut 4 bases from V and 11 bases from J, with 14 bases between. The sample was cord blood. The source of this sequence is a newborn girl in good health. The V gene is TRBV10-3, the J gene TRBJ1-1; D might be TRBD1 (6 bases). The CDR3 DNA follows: TGTGCCATCAGTGTCATGGGGGCGGCTGCTTTCTTT. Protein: CAISVMGAAAFF.